This T cell receptor (beta chain) derives from a study of T cells in localized non-small cell lung cancer. The study, taken as a whole, reports: In adjacent lung, a median around 52 of the top 100 tumor clones were found. The tumor had only one region sequenced, so heterogeneity remains possible. Longer overall survival was associated with a higher density of T cells in the blood.

Turning to this clone: Antigen specificity is unknown.

The data were produced by immunoSEQ multiplex PCR, yet TCRdb's version contains in-frame clones alone and is incomplete. Of 100,000 to 150,000 clones detected, more than 70% appear once; the ten largest clones hold around 1.5%. The germline V gene has CDR1 LNHDA and CDR2 SQIVND (reference sequence). Trimming left V 4 bases short and J 5 bases short, with 14 bases between. The CDR3 is 14 amino acids. Sequencing used peripheral blood, obtained before any cancer treatment. The TCR comes from a female donor of 60 years or more with stage I lung adenocarcinoma. The chain uses TRBV19 and TRBJ1-1; unclear D gene. CDR3 in DNA: TGTGCCAGTAGTAAAAGTTGGATAGGGACTGAAGCTTTCTTT. Translating it yields CASSKSWIGTEAFF. The full variable domain, in which reference TRBV19 and TRBJ1-1 provide the parts outside the CDR3, is DGGITQSPKYLFRKEGQNVTLSCEQNLNHDAMYWYRQDPGQGLRLIYYSQIVNDFQKGDIAEGYSVSREKKESFPLTVTSAQKNPTAFYLCASSKSWIGTEAFFGQGTRLTVV.